Shown below are 2 T cell receptor beta chains from a single sample sequenced in a study of cytomegalovirus exposure and HLA in healthy donors. Data came from immunoSEQ multiplex PCR; TCRdb stores just in-frame clones and leaves some out. Among fewer than 80,000 clones listed, 96% were seen once. Input material: PBMCs. All receptors come from a woman younger than 35 in good health and CMV-seropositive.

This chain joins TRBV4-3 and TRBJ2-3, with D hard to call. V was trimmed by 1 base and J by 0 bases, leaving 14 bases between them. The CDR3 has 17 residues. Germline CDR1 LGHNA, CDR2 YSLEER. The DNA of the CDR3 is TGCGCCAGCAGCCAAGGTCCTACAGCCCCTAGCACAGATACGCAGTATTTT. This sequence encodes CASSQGPTAPSTDTQYF.

A single count supports this clone. This chain joins TRBV7-9 and TRBJ2-1, with a possible D match to TRBD2 (6 bases). CDR1 is SEHNR, CDR2 FQNEAQ, per germline (reference sequence). CDR3 size: 17 residues. Trimming took 7 bases from V and 6 from J, leaving 25 bases between them. The CDR3 region has the DNA TGTGCCAGCACCCCCTTCGGGAGAGTAAGTTCAACCAATGAGCAGTTCTTC. This gives the protein CASTPFGRVSSTNEQFF.